This TCR beta chain was sequenced for a study of breast tumors, draining lymph nodes, adjacent tissues. Overall study results and limits: Luminal-like breast cancer showed significantly greater tumor-nontumor repertoire similarity than basal-like breast cancer did.

TCRdb analysed the multiplex PCR reads with MiXCR anew, one entry per CDR3 protein. The data show around 290,000 distinct CDR3 sequences, around 30% seen once. This clonotype was detected ten times or more. The target antigen is unknown. Samples came from axillary lymph nodes draining the breast cancer. Per the germline V gene, CDR1 is LGHNT and CDR2 is FRNRAP. Trimming cost V 3 bases and J 5 bases, with 10 bases left between them. The CDR3 covers 13 residues. The receptor was derived from a female donor with breast cancer. Some clones in this sample may be carry-over from other donors' samples. The rearrangement joins TRBV12-5 to TRBJ2-5; D ambiguous. Sample: axillary lymph node tissue. In nucleotides, the CDR3 is TGTGCTAGTGGTTTATTGGTGGGGGAGACCCAGTACTTC. The encoded protein is CASGLLVGETQYF. Supplemented by reference TRBV12-5 and TRBJ2-5, the full variable domain reads DARVTQTPRHKVTEMGQEVTMRCQPILGHNTVFWYRQTMMQGLELLAYFRNRAPLDDSGMPKDRFSAEMPDATLATLKIQPSEPRDSAVYFCASGLLVGETQYFGPGTRLLVL.